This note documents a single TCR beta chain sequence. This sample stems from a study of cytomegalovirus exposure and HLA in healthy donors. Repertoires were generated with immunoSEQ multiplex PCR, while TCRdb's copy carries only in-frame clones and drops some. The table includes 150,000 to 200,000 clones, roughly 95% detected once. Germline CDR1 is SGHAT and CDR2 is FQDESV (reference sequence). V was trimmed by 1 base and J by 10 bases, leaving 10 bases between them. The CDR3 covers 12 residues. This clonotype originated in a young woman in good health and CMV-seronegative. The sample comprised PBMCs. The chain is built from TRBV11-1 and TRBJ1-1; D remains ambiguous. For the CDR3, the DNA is TGTGCCAGCAGCTTAGTGGCGGGCGCAGCTTTCTTT. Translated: CASSLVAGAAFF.